The rows below give T cell receptor beta chains drawn from one sample of a study of regulatory T cells in long-lasting Graves disease. TCRdb ran MiXCR on the multiplex PCR reads and lists one entry per CDR3 protein. The sample shows about 620,000 distinct CDR3 sequences, about 15% of them seen only once. The same data also contributed to another study, on T cells in Graves' hyperthyroidism and ophthalmopathy.

The sample in question was peripheral blood mononuclear cells (PBMCs), obtained at new diagnosis, from a patient treated with antithyroid drugs. The receptors were gathered from a woman aged 30 to 39 with Graves disease. Each CDR3 is given with its conserved first and last residue. A D gene is named only where the DNA matches it firmly. The listing skips clone size in some rows; elsewhere it reads once, few, many or a size class.

J gene: TRBJ2-1; clone size: many; V gene: TRBV5-1; D gene: .; CDR3 protein: CASSLEGLGHNEQFF; CDR3 DNA: TGCGCCAGCAGCTTGGAAGGACTCGGACACAATGAGCAGTTCTTC
J gene: TRBJ1-2; clone size: many; V gene: TRBV5-1; D gene: TRBD1; CDR3 protein: CASSWGTGQPSYYTF; CDR3 DNA: TGCGCCAGCAGCTGGGGGACAGGGCAACCCTCCTACTACACCTTC
J gene: TRBJ2-2; clone size: .; V gene: TRBV2; D gene: TRBD1; CDR3 protein: CASSVTGGTGELFF; CDR3 DNA: TGTGCCAGCAGTGTGACAGGGGGCACCGGGGAGCTGTTTTTT
J gene: TRBJ2-2; clone size: few; V gene: TRBV7-9; D gene: .; CDR3 protein: CASSSGLLLTGELFF; CDR3 DNA: TGTGCCAGCAGTTCCGGACTCCTCTTGACCGGGGAGCTGTTTTTT
J gene: TRBJ2-5; clone size: few; V gene: TRBV20-1; D gene: TRBD1; CDR3 protein: CSSTSTGGYGETQYF; CDR3 DNA: TGCAGTTCGACTTCGACAGGGGGATATGGAGAGACCCAGTACTTC
J gene: TRBJ2-1; clone size: .; V gene: TRBV9; D gene: TRBD2; CDR3 protein: CASSVRSSGMRNEQFF; CDR3 DNA: TGTGCCAGCAGCGTACGATCTAGCGGGATGCGGAATGAGCAGTTCTTC
J gene: TRBJ2-5; clone size: many; V gene: TRBV28; D gene: .; CDR3 protein: CASSSPGTARETQYF; CDR3 DNA: TGTGCCAGCAGTTCGCCCGGGACTGCGCGAGAGACCCAGTACTTC
J gene: TRBJ2-3; clone size: .; V gene: TRBV20-1; D gene: TRBD1; CDR3 protein: CSARTTGGTDTQYF; CDR3 DNA: TGCAGTGCTAGAACGACAGGGGGAACAGATACGCAGTATTTT
J gene: TRBJ2-3; clone size: few; V gene: TRBV3-1; D gene: TRBD2; CDR3 protein: CASSQATSGPDTDTQYF; CDR3 DNA: TGTGCCAGCAGCCAGGCGACTAGCGGACCTGACACAGATACGCAGTATTTT
J gene: TRBJ2-3; clone size: many; V gene: TRBV20-1; D gene: TRBD1; CDR3 protein: CSAGQVQADTQYF; CDR3 DNA: TGCAGTGCCGGACAGGTCCAGGCAGATACGCAGTATTTT
J gene: TRBJ2-7; clone size: many; V gene: TRBV12-3/TRBV12-4; D gene: .; CDR3 protein: CASSPRQTYESYEQYF; CDR3 DNA: TGTGCCAGCAGTCCAAGACAAACATACGAGTCCTACGAGCAGTACTTC
J gene: TRBJ1-4; clone size: many; V gene: TRBV27; D gene: .; CDR3 protein: CASSLIRGEKLFF; CDR3 DNA: TGTGCCAGCAGTTTAATCAGAGGTGAAAAACTGTTTTTT
J gene: TRBJ2-7; clone size: many; V gene: TRBV20-1; D gene: .; CDR3 protein: CSAGQGLDDEQYF; CDR3 DNA: TGCAGTGCGGGCCAGGGTTTAGACGACGAGCAGTACTTC
J gene: TRBJ2-1; clone size: few; V gene: TRBV6-2/TRBV6-3; D gene: TRBD2; CDR3 protein: CASSSGTSGINEQFF; CDR3 DNA: TGTGCCAGCAGTTCCGGGACTAGCGGGATTAATGAGCAGTTCTTC
J gene: TRBJ2-5; clone size: .; V gene: TRBV28; D gene: TRBD2; CDR3 protein: CASSLIVAGSRETQYF; CDR3 DNA: TGTGCCAGCAGTTTAATAGTAGCGGGGTCGCGGGAGACCCAGTACTTC
J gene: TRBJ1-4; clone size: .; V gene: TRBV5-1; D gene: TRBD1; CDR3 protein: CASSSDRGMEKLSF; CDR3 DNA: TGCGCCAGCAGCTCAGACAGGGGTATGGAAAAACTGTCTTTT
J gene: TRBJ2-3; clone size: .; V gene: TRBV29-1; D gene: .; CDR3 protein: CSVGPGGSDTQYF; CDR3 DNA: TGCAGCGTTGGGCCAGGGGGGTCAGATACGCAGTATTTT
J gene: TRBJ2-2; clone size: .; V gene: TRBV12-3/TRBV12-4; D gene: .; CDR3 protein: CASTSRRGANTGELFF; CDR3 DNA: TGTGCCAGCACCTCAAGGCGGGGCGCGAACACCGGGGAGCTGTTTTTT
J gene: TRBJ2-2; clone size: many; V gene: TRBV24-1; D gene: .; CDR3 protein: CATARTENTGELFF; CDR3 DNA: TGTGCCACAGCCCGGACGGAGAACACCGGGGAGCTGTTTTTT
J gene: TRBJ1-1; clone size: many; V gene: TRBV6-1; D gene: .; CDR3 protein: CASRPGEGNTEAFF; CDR3 DNA: TGTGCCAGCAGACCGGGGGAAGGGAACACTGAAGCTTTCTTT
J gene: TRBJ2-3; clone size: .; V gene: TRBV7-2; D gene: .; CDR3 protein: CASSLSVTSTDTQYF; CDR3 DNA: TGTGCCAGCAGCTTATCGGTAACTAGCACAGATACGCAGTATTTT
J gene: TRBJ2-1; clone size: few; V gene: TRBV6-1; D gene: .; CDR3 protein: CASSPTSGGEQFF; CDR3 DNA: TGTGCCAGCAGTCCGACTTCAGGAGGGGAGCAGTTCTTC
J gene: TRBJ2-1; clone size: .; V gene: TRBV10-3; D gene: TRBD2; CDR3 protein: CAISPGLAGQNEQFF; CDR3 DNA: TGTGCCATCAGTCCGGGACTAGCGGGACAAAATGAGCAGTTCTTC
J gene: TRBJ2-2; clone size: few; V gene: TRBV6-9; D gene: .; CDR3 protein: CASSYLVNSGGGELFF; CDR3 DNA: TGTGCCAGCAGTTACTTGGTCAATAGCGGAGGCGGGGAGCTGTTTTTT
J gene: TRBJ1-5; clone size: many; V gene: TRBV2; D gene: .; CDR3 protein: CASRREGQPQHF; CDR3 DNA: TGTGCCAGCAGAAGGGAAGGTCAGCCCCAGCATTTT
J gene: TRBJ1-3; clone size: few; V gene: TRBV7-9; D gene: .; CDR3 protein: CASSLRGAGNTIYF; CDR3 DNA: TGTGCCAGCAGCTTACGAGGGGCAGGAAACACCATATATTTT
J gene: TRBJ2-2; clone size: .; V gene: TRBV5-1; D gene: TRBD2; CDR3 protein: CASRNYAGVAGELFF; CDR3 DNA: TGCGCCAGCAGAAATTACGCGGGAGTGGCCGGGGAGCTGTTTTTT
J gene: TRBJ1-4; clone size: few; V gene: TRBV30; D gene: TRBD1; CDR3 protein: CAGHRDSKEKLFF; CDR3 DNA: TGTGCCGGACACCGGGACAGCAAGGAAAAACTGTTTTTT
J gene: TRBJ2-3; clone size: many; V gene: TRBV20-1; D gene: .; CDR3 protein: CSAESGATFTDTQYF; CDR3 DNA: TGCAGTGCTGAGTCAGGGGCCACCTTCACAGATACGCAGTATTTT
J gene: TRBJ2-4; clone size: .; V gene: TRBV27; D gene: TRBD1; CDR3 protein: CASRDGTGIAKNIQYF; CDR3 DNA: TGTGCCAGCAGAGATGGGACAGGGATAGCCAAAAACATTCAGTACTTC
J gene: TRBJ1-5; clone size: few; V gene: TRBV30; D gene: .; CDR3 protein: CAWLSRASGDQPQHF; CDR3 DNA: TGTGCCTGGCTGAGTCGGGCCTCAGGGGACCAGCCCCAGCATTTT
J gene: TRBJ2-3; clone size: many; V gene: TRBV27; D gene: TRBD1; CDR3 protein: CASSSGQGYPNTQYF; CDR3 DNA: TGTGCCAGCAGTTCCGGACAGGGGTACCCGAATACGCAGTATTTT
J gene: TRBJ1-2; clone size: .; V gene: TRBV27; D gene: TRBD1; CDR3 protein: CASSSSFMGQLANYGYTF; CDR3 DNA: TGTGCCAGCAGTTCATCGTTCATGGGACAGCTAGCTAACTATGGCTACACCTTC
J gene: TRBJ2-4; clone size: .; V gene: TRBV12-3/TRBV12-4; D gene: .; CDR3 protein: CASSFRDNKNIQYF; CDR3 DNA: TGTGCCAGCAGTTTCCGAGACAACAAAAACATTCAGTACTTC
J gene: TRBJ1-1; clone size: many; V gene: TRBV15; D gene: .; CDR3 protein: CATLKGGWDTEAFF; CDR3 DNA: TGTGCCACCTTAAAGGGTGGTTGGGACACTGAAGCTTTCTTT
J gene: TRBJ2-2; clone size: many; V gene: TRBV7-2; D gene: TRBD2; CDR3 protein: CASSLTSGTGELFF; CDR3 DNA: TGTGCCAGCAGCTTGACTAGCGGGACCGGGGAGCTGTTTTTT
J gene: TRBJ2-2; clone size: many; V gene: TRBV7-3; D gene: .; CDR3 protein: CASSFRATQEPLSGELFF; CDR3 DNA: TGTGCCAGCAGCTTTAGGGCCACGCAAGAGCCCTTGTCCGGGGAGCTGTTTTTT
J gene: TRBJ2-3; clone size: .; V gene: TRBV27; D gene: .; CDR3 protein: CASSRLSETGDTQYF; CDR3 DNA: TGTGCCAGCAGTCGGCTGTCAGAAACTGGGGATACGCAGTATTTT
J gene: TRBJ1-1; clone size: many; V gene: TRBV5-8; D gene: .; CDR3 protein: CASSPTRRGLNTEAFF; CDR3 DNA: TGTGCCAGCAGCCCAACGCGCAGGGGCCTCAACACTGAAGCTTTCTTT
J gene: TRBJ2-6; clone size: few; V gene: TRBV5-5; D gene: .; CDR3 protein: CASSSQSAGANVLTF; CDR3 DNA: TGTGCCAGCAGCTCCCAATCGGCTGGGGCCAACGTCCTGACTTTC
J gene: TRBJ2-1; clone size: .; V gene: TRBV5-1; D gene: .; CDR3 protein: CASSLRAASYNEQFF; CDR3 DNA: TGCGCCAGCAGCTTAAGGGCAGCCTCCTACAATGAGCAGTTCTTC
J gene: TRBJ1-3; clone size: .; V gene: TRBV19; D gene: .; CDR3 protein: CASSGQGGGNTIYF; CDR3 DNA: TGTGCCAGTAGTGGCCAGGGTGGAGGAAACACCATATATTTT
J gene: TRBJ2-6; clone size: few; V gene: TRBV19; D gene: .; CDR3 protein: CASSRSASSGANVLTF; CDR3 DNA: TGTGCCAGTAGTCGTAGTGCAAGTTCTGGGGCCAACGTCCTGACTTTC
J gene: TRBJ2-5; clone size: many; V gene: TRBV29-1; D gene: TRBD2; CDR3 protein: CSVGLQRETVETQYF; CDR3 DNA: TGCAGCGTGGGGTTGCAGCGGGAGACTGTGGAGACCCAGTACTTC
J gene: TRBJ1-2; clone size: .; V gene: TRBV10-2; D gene: .; CDR3 protein: CASSEREGRHYGYTF; CDR3 DNA: TGCGCCAGCAGTGAGAGGGAGGGGAGGCACTATGGCTACACCTTC
J gene: TRBJ1-1; clone size: few; V gene: TRBV19; D gene: .; CDR3 protein: CATRSRRETEAFF; CDR3 DNA: TGTGCCACCCGGTCGCGTCGGGAAACTGAAGCTTTCTTT
J gene: TRBJ1-1; clone size: many; V gene: TRBV12-3/TRBV12-4; D gene: .; CDR3 protein: CASSDWTVNTEAFF; CDR3 DNA: TGTGCCAGCAGCGATTGGACGGTGAACACTGAAGCTTTCTTT
J gene: TRBJ1-1; clone size: few; V gene: TRBV4-2; D gene: .; CDR3 protein: CASSPRGGDTEAFF; CDR3 DNA: TGTGCCAGCAGCCCCAGGGGCGGCGACACTGAAGCTTTCTTT
J gene: TRBJ1-1; clone size: .; V gene: TRBV6-1; D gene: .; CDR3 protein: CASVKVGTEAFF; CDR3 DNA: TGTGCCAGCGTGAAGGTGGGCACTGAAGCTTTCTTT
J gene: TRBJ1-1; clone size: .; V gene: TRBV28; D gene: TRBD1; CDR3 protein: CASWTGYEAFF; CDR3 DNA: TGTGCCAGCTGGACAGGGTATGAAGCTTTCTTT
J gene: TRBJ1-5; clone size: few; V gene: TRBV6-2/TRBV6-3; D gene: .; CDR3 protein: CASSYSSGPGQPQHF; CDR3 DNA: TGTGCCAGCAGTTACTCGAGTGGACCGGGGCAGCCCCAGCATTTT
J gene: TRBJ1-2; clone size: many; V gene: TRBV15; D gene: .; CDR3 protein: CATSRWQNPIGVSDYGYTF; CDR3 DNA: TGTGCCACCAGCAGATGGCAAAATCCGATTGGGGTGAGCGACTATGGCTACACCTTC
J gene: TRBJ1-2; clone size: .; V gene: TRBV28; D gene: .; CDR3 protein: CASSPKQGYTF; CDR3 DNA: TGTGCCAGCAGCCCCAAACAGGGCTACACCTTC
J gene: TRBJ1-1; clone size: many; V gene: TRBV7-3; D gene: .; CDR3 protein: CASSAGTTRSAEAFF; CDR3 DNA: TGTGCCAGCAGCGCGGGGACAACGCGAAGCGCTGAAGCTTTCTTT
J gene: TRBJ2-3; clone size: .; V gene: TRBV18; D gene: .; CDR3 protein: CASSPLSGTDTQYF; CDR3 DNA: TGTGCCAGCTCACCACTGAGTGGAACAGATACGCAGTATTTT